Below are 29 T cell receptor beta chains sequenced from a single sample in a study of shared clonotypes between healthy human individuals. TCRdb's copy holds only in-frame clones and misses some; the assay was immunoSEQ multiplex PCR. The top ten clones hold 0.85% to 1% of a sample with about 1.1 million clones, roughly 80% of them seen once. The source material was memory CD4+ T cells from PBMCs. Subset denoted: CD45RA-negative fraction. The receptors were sampled from a man younger than 35 in good health. Some clones in this sample may be carry-over from other donors' samples.

The chain links TRBV7-9 to TRBJ2-3; the D gene is possibly TRBD2 (5 bases). V lost 0 bases to trimming and J lost 2 bases, with 9 bases between them. The germline V gene has CDR1 SEHNR and CDR2 FQNEAQ (reference sequence). The CDR3 runs to 15 residues. The CDR3, as DNA: TGTGCCAGCAGCTTAGCGAAGCGGCCCACAGATACGCAGTATTTT. Translated, it gives CASSLAKRPTDTQYF.

The chain links TRBV9 to TRBJ1-1; possible D gene TRBD1, 6 bases. V was pared by 0 bases and J by 2 bases, with 11 bases between. This CDR3 has 15 amino acids. The germline CDR1 and CDR2 sequences are SGDLS and YYNGEE. For the CDR3, the DNA is TGTGCCAGCAGCGTAGTTGGACAGATAAACACTGAAGCTTTCTTT. This encodes CASSVVGQINTEAFF. Variable domain in full (rest from reference TRBV9 and TRBJ1-1): DSGVTQTPKHLITATGQRVTLRCSPRSGDLSVYWYQQSLDQGLQFLIQYYNGEERAKGNILERFSAQQFPDLHSELNLSSLELGDSALYFCASSVVGQINTEAFFGQGTRLTVV.

This clone was seen only once. Other DNA sequences within the sample encode an identical CDR3. The chain uses TRBV9 and TRBJ2-1; D is undetermined. The CDR3 covers 14 residues. Germline V gene lookup returns CDR1 SGDLS and CDR2 YYNGEE. Trimming cost V 0 bases and J 0 bases, with 4 bases left between them. CDR3: CASSVGSSYNEQFF. The CDR3, as DNA: TGTGCCAGCAGCGTAGGAAGCTCCTACAATGAGCAGTTCTTC.

Concerning this clone itself: A far larger clone is one base from this, pointing to a likely read error. Other DNA sequences from this sample encode an identical CDR3 as well. J is TRBJ1-4 and V is TRBV2; D gene uncertain. The germline CDR1 and CDR2 sequences are SNHLY and FYNNEI. The CDR3 is made up of 12 amino acids. Trimming took off 7 bases at V and 8 bases at J, with 11 bases between the two ends. CDR3 protein: CASISTGEKLFF. CDR3 bases: TGTGCCAGCATCTCAACGGGGGAAAAACTGTTTTTT.

CDR3 coding DNA: TGTGCCAGCTCAGGGGGGCCGAACACTGAAGCTTTCTTT. It codes for CASSGGPNTEAFF. The chain carries TRBV18 and TRBJ1-1; possibly TRBD1 for D (6 bases). This CDR3 spans 13 amino acids. V was clipped by 5 bases and J by 1 base, with 8 bases between them. Germline CDR1 is KGHSH and CDR2 is LQKENI.

The J gene is TRBJ2-7, the V gene TRBV29-1; TRBD2 matches 10 bases. Trimming at V came to 5 bases and at J to 0 bases, leaving 7 bases not matched to a gene. Germline lookup yields CDR1 SQVTM and CDR2 ANQGSEA. This CDR3 is 15 amino acids long. The chain's CDR3 is CSVLGASGGSYEQYF. The DNA of the CDR3 is TGCAGCGTTCTAGGGGCTAGCGGGGGCTCCTACGAGCAGTACTTC.

In the case of this clone: Possible read error: a much larger clone is one base away. The genes are TRBV5-8 and TRBJ1-1; 9 nucleotides agree with TRBD1. The CDR3 spans 14 residues. V was pared by 3 bases and J by 1 base, with 1 base of the junction left unmatched. Germline assignment: CDR1 SGHTS and CDR2 YDEGEE. CDR3 sequence: CASSSDRGNTEAFF. In DNA, the CDR3 is TGTGCCAGCAGCTCGGACAGGGGGAACACTGAAGCTTTCTTT.

The V and J genes are TRBV28 and TRBJ2-3; D might be TRBD1 or TRBD2, each matching 5 bases. The CDR3 spans 15 residues. The germline V gene encodes CDR1 MDHEN and CDR2 SYDVKM. The V end lost 6 bases, the J end lost 5 bases, and 18 bases lay between the germline ends. The CDR3 DNA sequence: TGTGCCAGCAGCTCACGGGGCGGGTACTTAGATACGCAGTATTTT. Protein sequence: CASSSRGGYLDTQYF.

The chain has TRBV28 and TRBJ2-2; 8 nucleotides agree with TRBD1. With 6 bases clipped from V and 5 bases from J, the junction kept 5 bases outside the gene matches. Germline CDR1 is MDHEN and CDR2 is SYDVKM. This CDR3 is 14 amino acids long. CDR3 region: CASRSTGDTGELFF. As DNA, the CDR3 is TGTGCCAGCAGATCGACAGGGGATACCGGGGAGCTGTTTTTT.

The J gene is TRBJ1-5, the V gene TRBV7-6, with D perhaps matching TRBD1 (5 bases). The germline CDR1 and CDR2 sequences are SGHVS and FNYEAQ. The CDR3 sequence is 16 residues long. Trimming took off 4 bases at V and 0 bases at J, with 13 bases between the two ends. The CDR3 here is CASSSLAGYSNQPQHF. CDR3 coding DNA: TGTGCCAGCAGCTCCCTGGCAGGGTATAGCAATCAGCCCCAGCATTTT.

The rearrangement uses TRBV28 and TRBJ2-3, with D perhaps given as TRBD1 or TRBD2 (5 bases each). The V gene's germline CDR1 is MDHEN and CDR2 SYDVKM. There are 14 residues in the CDR3. V lost 6 bases to trimming and J lost 4 bases, with 14 bases between them. CDR3 DNA sequence: TGTGCCAGCAGCGGCAGGGAGAACGCAGATACGCAGTATTTT. It encodes CASSGRENADTQYF.

V gene TRBV10-3 combines with J gene TRBJ1-4; no clear D. CDR3 size: 15 residues. Germline V gene data show CDR1 as ENHRY and CDR2 as SYGVKD. Trimming took 3 bases from V and 3 from J, leaving 11 bases between them. The CDR3 region is CAISDQRVSNEKLFF. CDR3 in DNA: TGTGCCATCAGTGACCAGCGTGTATCTAATGAAAAACTGTTTTTT.

This clone was seen repeatedly, ten times or more. This sequence joins TRBV5-1 and TRBJ2-1; 8 positions agree with TRBD2. CDR1 and CDR2 (germline): SGHRS, YFSETQ. The CDR3 totals 20 residues. V trimming: 1 base; J trimming: 5 bases; junction bases outside the gene matches: 20. CDR3 sequence (DNA): TGCGCCAGCAGCTTGCCCAAGGAGCGGGAGAATAGGATTTACGACAATGAGCAGTTCTTC. Amino acids: CASSLPKERENRIYDNEQFF.

This chain joins TRBV2 and TRBJ2-3; D gene unclear. The CDR3 extends over 15 amino acids. The ends were cut back, 8 bases at V and 4 bases at J, with 19 bases in the middle. Germline V gene lookup returns CDR1 SNHLY and CDR2 FYNNEI. The CDR3 region is CASGLVWGSADTQYF. CDR3 DNA sequence: TGTGCCAGCGGGTTGGTCTGGGGTTCTGCAGATACGCAGTATTTT. Based on the CDR3 plus reference TRBV2 and TRBJ2-3, the full variable domain is EPEVTQTPSHQVTQMGQEVILRCVPISNHLYFYWYRQILGQKVEFLVSFYNNEISEKSEIFDDQFSVERPDGSNFTLKIRSTKLEDSAMYFCASGLVWGSADTQYFGPGTRLTVL.

The chain combines TRBV29-1 with TRBJ1-3, with D maybe TRBD1 (6 bases). Trimming took off 7 bases at V and 4 bases at J, with 11 bases between the two ends. The CDR3 has 12 residues. Looked up from germline, CDR1 is SQVTM and CDR2 is ANQGSEA. CDR3 nucleotides: TGCAGCGGTACAGGGATGGGAAACACCATATATTTT. This encodes CSGTGMGNTIYF.

This chain connects TRBV28 to TRBJ2-2; 8 positions match TRBD1. Trimming cost V 6 bases and J 1 base; bases outside gene matches: 1. In germline, CDR1 is MDHEN, CDR2 SYDVKM. The CDR3 spans 14 residues. In DNA form, the CDR3 reads TGTGCCAGCAGACAGGGGGGGAACACCGGGGAGCTGTTTTTT. It specifies CASRQGGNTGELFF.

In DNA, the CDR3 is TGTGCCATCAGCTTCGACAGGGAGCGTGGCTACACCTTC. Translation: CAISFDRERGYTF. The rearrangement links TRBV10-3 to TRBJ1-2; 7 bases agree with TRBD1. Germline CDR1 reads ENHRY; CDR2 reads SYGVKD. Trimming at V came to 6 bases and at J to 7 bases, leaving 8 bases not matched to a gene. This CDR3 is built from 13 residues.

V usage is TRBV25-1 and J usage is TRBJ2-7; 8 nucleotides agree with TRBD2. This CDR3 spans 15 amino acids. With V trimmed by 7 bases and J by 0 bases, 8 bases remained unmatched. The germline V gene has CDR1 MGHDK and CDR2 SYGVNS. The CDR3: CASTGGAVSSYEQYF. CDR3 nucleotides: TGTGCCAGCACGGGGGGGGCGGTTAGCTCCTACGAGCAGTACTTC.

The chain uses TRBV30 and TRBJ2-1; 9 bases are a match to TRBD2. Trimming cost V 1 base and J 0 bases; bases outside gene matches: 4. The CDR3 contains 16 residues. The V gene's germline CDR1 is GTSNPN and CDR2 SVGIG (reference sequence). CDR3: CAWSGNSGSSYNEQFF. The DNA for the CDR3 is TGTGCCTGGAGTGGGAATAGCGGGAGCTCCTACAATGAGCAGTTCTTC.

The chain is built from TRBV6-6 and TRBJ1-1; D unclear. Germline lookup yields CDR1 MNHNY and CDR2 SVGAGI (reference sequence). V lost 4 bases, J lost 5 bases, and 11 bases lay in between. The CDR3 runs to 13 residues. The CDR3, as DNA: TGTGCCAGCAGTTCTAAGGGAAGAACTGAAGCTTTCTTT. Translation gives CASSSKGRTEAFF.

At least ten counts were recorded for this clone. The chain links TRBV19 to TRBJ2-1, with TRBD2 matching over 11 bases. With 11 bases clipped from V and 6 bases from J, the junction kept 12 bases outside the gene matches. CDR1 is LNHDA, CDR2 SQIVND, per germline (reference sequence). This CDR3 contains 15 residues. CDR3 protein: CAYNSGRALSNEQFF. CDR3 nucleotides: TGTGCCTATAATAGCGGGAGGGCCTTAAGCAATGAGCAGTTCTTC. The variable domain in full, with the rest retrieved from reference TRBV19 and TRBJ2-1, is DGGITQSPKYLFRKEGQNVTLSCEQNLNHDAMYWYRQDPGQGLRLIYYSQIVNDFQKGDIAEGYSVSREKKESFPLTVTSAQKNPTAFYLCAYNSGRALSNEQFFGPGTRLTVL.

This clone was recorded once. The chain links TRBV10-3 to TRBJ2-1, with 13 bases identical to TRBD2. The length of the CDR3 is 16 residues. Germline assignment: CDR1 ENHRY and CDR2 SYGVKD. V was clipped by 2 bases and J by 10 bases; unmatched bases: 8. CDR3 amino acids: CAISEPTTSGRLEQFF. For the CDR3, the DNA is TGTGCCATCAGTGAGCCGACGACTAGCGGGAGGCTCGAGCAGTTCTTC.

The J gene is TRBJ1-6, the V gene TRBV5-3; D is possibly TRBD1 (6 bases). TRBV5-3 qualifies as an ORF whose function is uncertain. Trimming took 8 bases from V and 6 from J, leaving 18 bases between them. CDR3 size: 15 residues. The CDR3 reads CASRGADRGNSPLHF. CDR3 DNA: TGTGCCAGCAGGGGAGCTGATAGGGGTAATTCACCCCTCCACTTT.

CDR3 DNA sequence: TGTGCCAGCAGCTTAGGCGGCACCCCCTACGAGCAGTACTTC. Amino acids: CASSLGGTPYEQYF. The V gene is TRBV7-9, the J gene TRBJ2-7; the D is unclear. Deletions cut 1 base from V and 2 bases from J, with 9 bases between. Germline CDR1 SEHNR, CDR2 FQNEAQ (reference sequence). There are 14 residues in the CDR3.

As concerns this clone: This sample also contains other DNA sequences that code for the same CDR3. The genes are TRBV19 and TRBJ2-7, with D maybe TRBD1 (6 bases). Per germline, CDR1 LNHDA and CDR2 SQIVND (reference sequence). Trimming removed 5 bases from V and 3 bases from J, with 11 bases in between. This CDR3 comprises 13 residues. CDR3 in DNA: TGTGCCAGTAGTGAACAGGGAAACTACGAGCAGTACTTC. Translation: CASSEQGNYEQYF.

The chain combines TRBV4-2 with TRBJ2-3; TRBD2 is a possible D gene (6 bases). CDR3 size: 14 residues. In germline, CDR1 is LGHNA, CDR2 YNFKEQ. Trimming removed 3 bases at V and 1 base at J, with 8 bases between. The CDR3 loop is CASSQPGGTDTQYF. CDR3 bases: TGTGCCAGCAGCCAGCCGGGGGGCACAGATACGCAGTATTTT.

In its sample, this clone was seen a few times. The chain joins TRBV6-5 to TRBJ2-1; TRBD1 is a possible D gene (6 bases). In germline, CDR1 is MNHEY, CDR2 SVGAGI. V was clipped by 6 bases and J by 9 bases, with 21 bases between them. This CDR3 is 15 amino acids long. The CDR3 here is CASSPVFTRGGEQFF. The CDR3 nucleotides are TGTGCCAGCAGCCCAGTCTTCACTAGAGGGGGTGAGCAGTTCTTC.

This clone was picked up one time. The rearrangement joins TRBV5-8 to TRBJ1-2; D possibly corresponds to TRBD1 (5 bases). The V gene's germline CDR1 is SGHTS and CDR2 YDEGEE. The CDR3 has 14 amino acids. Trimming removed 1 base at V and 6 bases at J, with 13 bases between. The CDR3 here is CASSLIQGIDGYTF. The DNA for the CDR3 is TGTGCCAGCAGCTTGATCCAGGGAATAGATGGCTACACCTTC. Full variable domain (remainder filled in from reference TRBV5-8 and TRBJ1-2): EAGVTQSPTHLIKTRGQQATLRCSPISGHTSVYWYQQALGLGLQFLLWYDEGEERNRGNFPPRFSGRQFPNYSSELNVNALELEDSALYLCASSLIQGIDGYTFGSGTRLTVV.

A word on this clone: Additional DNA sequences in this sample encode the identical CDR3. The chain recombines TRBV28 with TRBJ1-4; TRBD1 agrees at 11 bases. J was trimmed by 8 bases and V by 2 bases; bases with no gene match: 1. The CDR3 covers 14 residues. CDR1 MDHEN and CDR2 SYDVKM come from the germline V gene. CDR3 protein: CASSLRTGGEKLFF. CDR3 coding DNA: TGTGCCAGCAGTTTACGGACAGGGGGCGAAAAACTGTTTTTT.